One sample yielded the 10 T cell receptor beta chains listed below, sequenced in a study of PD-L1 blockade in urothelial cancer. Profiled with immunoSEQ multiplex PCR; TCRdb holds only in-frame clones, not every one. The sample holds about 26,000 clones; approximately 86% are singletons and the top ten take about 33%. Specimen: PBMCs, collected around atezolizumab (anti-PD-L1) treatment. The source of these receptors is a man aged 55 to 70 with urothelial cancer.

The chain recombines TRBV7-2 with TRBJ2-7; D perhaps matches TRBD1 (6 bases). This CDR3 is 12 amino acids long. V was pared by 1 base and J by 7 bases, with 8 bases between. Per germline, CDR1 SGHTA and CDR2 FQGNSA. Here the CDR3 reads CASSLVQGEQYF. In nucleotides, the CDR3 is TGTGCCAGCAGCTTAGTACAGGGTGAGCAGTACTTC. The entire variable domain, with the rest obtained from reference TRBV7-2 and TRBJ2-7, is as follows: GAGVSQSPSNKVTEKGKDVELRCDPISGHTALYWYRQSLGQGLEFLIYFQGNSAPDKSGLPSDRFSAERTGGSVSTLTIQRTQQEDSAVYLCASSLVQGEQYFGPGTRLTVT.

This sequence joins TRBV6-1 and TRBJ1-2, with D perhaps matching TRBD1 (6 bases). Per the germline V gene, CDR1 is MNHNS and CDR2 is SASEGT. This CDR3 comprises 15 residues. V lost 6 bases and J 2 bases, leaving 16 bases between the germline ends. CDR3 sequence (DNA): TGTGCCAGCAGGGACCATGGGGGGGCCAACTATGGCTACACCTTC. Protein: CASRDHGGANYGYTF.

This chain joins TRBV5-4 and TRBJ1-1; no clear D gene. V shed 6 bases and J shed 8 bases, with 20 bases lying between them. Germline lookup yields CDR1 SGHNT and CDR2 YYREEE (reference sequence). This CDR3 contains 14 residues. The CDR3 here is CASNPPSSSPEAFF. DNA for the CDR3: TGTGCCAGCAACCCCCCGAGTAGCTCTCCCGAAGCTTTCTTT.

This clone appeared a few times. This CDR3 reads CAIGLAGDGVDEQFF. The CDR3 DNA follows: TGTGCCATCGGACTAGCGGGGGACGGGGTCGATGAGCAGTTCTTC. The chain recombines TRBV10-3 with TRBJ2-1; 13 bases agree with TRBD2. Germline V gene data show CDR1 as ENHRY and CDR2 as SYGVKD. The V gene end was trimmed by 8 bases and the J gene end by 8 bases; junction bases not matched to a gene: 9. The CDR3 is 15 amino acids.

This rearrangement joins TRBV11-2 to TRBJ2-1, with 7 nucleotides matching TRBD2. CDR1 SGHAT and CDR2 FQNNGV come from the germline V gene. V lost 4 bases and J lost 4; bases outside the gene matches: 13. The CDR3 consists of 17 residues. The CDR3 DNA sequence: TGTGCCAGCAGCTCACCCCTGGCGGGAGTGGGGTACAATGAGCAGTTCTTC. Protein sequence: CASSSPLAGVGYNEQFF.

The gene calls are TRBV5-4 and TRBJ2-7; the D is unclear. The CDR3 loop spans 15 amino acids. Trimming took off 4 bases at V and 0 bases at J, with 14 bases between the two ends. Germline V gene lookup returns CDR1 SGHNT and CDR2 YYREEE (reference sequence). For the CDR3, the DNA is TGTGCCAGCAGCCTTCCCCGGGTTAGCTCCTACGAGCAGTACTTC. It is translated as CASSLPRVSSYEQYF.

The rearrangement links TRBV2 to TRBJ2-7; 8 bases line up with TRBD1. Germline V gene data show CDR1 as SNHLY and CDR2 as FYNNEI. CDR3 length: 17 residues. Trimming took 8 bases from V and 0 from J; bases not matched to a gene: 15. The CDR3 spells CASHEIGQGLSSYEQYF. CDR3 bases: TGTGCCAGCCATGAAATAGGACAGGGCCTGAGCTCCTACGAGCAGTACTTC.

The chain links TRBV5-5 to TRBJ2-7; D gene unclear. This CDR3 contains 14 residues. Trimming stripped 4 bases from V and 6 bases from J, with 17 bases between. Per germline, CDR1 SGHKS and CDR2 YYEKEE (reference sequence). CDR3 coding DNA: TGTGCCAGCAGCCCACATGACCCAACGGGCGAGCAGTACTTC. Amino acids: CASSPHDPTGEQYF.

This chain joins TRBV4-1 and TRBJ1-1; TRBD1 might be the D (6 bases). V lost 4 bases to trimming and J lost 0 bases, with 12 bases between them. The CDR3 contains 15 residues. Germline V gives CDR1 MGHRA, CDR2 YSYEKL. CDR3 nucleotides: TGCGCCAGCAGCCCAATCAGGGGCGTGAACACTGAAGCTTTCTTT. Translating gives CASSPIRGVNTEAFF.

In this sample, this clone turned up once. V usage is TRBV10-3 and J usage is TRBJ2-5, with 9 positions matching TRBD2. Germline CDR1 is ENHRY and CDR2 is SYGVKD. V lost 0 bases and J lost 2; bases outside the gene matches: 4. This CDR3 has 16 amino acids. CDR3 protein: CAISESASGVQETQYF. The CDR3 nucleotides are TGTGCCATCAGTGAGTCGGCTAGCGGGGTACAAGAGACCCAGTACTTC.